Here is one TCR beta chain with its context. TCRdb keeps only in-frame clones here, not all; method: immunoSEQ multiplex PCR. The sample records about 1 million clones, approximately 72% being singletons. This sample stems from a study of shared clonotypes between healthy human individuals. Germline V gene sequence: CDR1 KGHSH, CDR2 LQKENI. This CDR3 is 17 amino acids long. V was shortened by 5 bases and J by 0 bases, with 17 bases between the two germline ends. Material: memory CD4+ T cells sorted from blood. The subset here: CD45RA-negative fraction. The sequence derives from a man between 18 and 35 years old in good health. The J gene is TRBJ1-3, the V gene TRBV18, with D possibly matching TRBD1 (5 bases). Written as DNA, the CDR3 is TGTGCCAGCTCAGCCCTACAGGTCCCAGTCTCTGGAAACACCATATATTTT. Translated: CASSALQVPVSGNTIYF. Using reference TRBV18 and TRBJ1-3 for the parts outside the CDR3, the full variable domain is NAGVMQNPRHLVRRRGQEARLRCSPMKGHSHVYWYRQLPEEGLKFMVYLQKENIIDESGMPKERFSAEFPKEGPSILRIQQVVRGDSAAYFCASSALQVPVSGNTIYFGEGSWLTVV.